What follows describes a single T cell receptor (beta chain). Its antigen remains undetermined. No much larger clone exists at a distance of one base, and base qualities are not known. Including cysteine and phenylalanine, the CDR3 has 17 amino acids. CDR3 DNA is the only sequence kept; it has 51 bases, read in frame from the first base. CDR1 and CDR2 are read off the germline V gene as LGHNA and YNFKEQ. Trimming takes 0 bases off V and 3 bases off J; junction bases not matched to a gene: 11. The entry originates in a study of CD8 T cells in ankylosing spondylitis (dated by TCRdb to about 2017). For context, the study as a whole: The study set out to find disease-linked TCR variants by profiling T cell receptor beta repertoires in ankylosing spondylitis patients and healthy donors. Samples of peripheral blood were taken, and for ankylosing spondylitis patients, synovial fluid was collected as well. The full study cohort was made up of about 24 ankylosing spondylitis patients and 108 healthy donors.

The reads were generated on an Illumina HiSeq 2500. Quantitative 5'-RACE with molecular barcodes was the method used to prepare the TCR beta libraries. As for how the authors treated the data: A new computational method, built on a probabilistic model of VDJ rearrangement, was used to identify disease-linked TCR variants. Starting from the raw public reads, TCRdb applied fastp trimming at Q25, assembled clones with MiXCR and retained in-frame beta chains. Rows merge per CDR3 protein into single entries with the most common DNA and genes. The V and J calls reflect TCRdb's pipeline rather than the authors' work. This sample holds about 750,000 distinct CDR3 sequences; 15% to 20% were observed only once. The ten largest clonotypes hold about a fifth of the sample. Paper-wide results and their limitations: The disease-linked clones were reported as significantly enriched in matched synovial fluid samples from ankylosing spondylitis patients. In peripheral blood, the disease-linked clones were found at relatively low frequencies and had a CD8+ phenotype. Some of the motif variants had been reported before in the synovial fluid and blood of reactive arthritis patients, a finding that suggests common disease-initiation mechanisms. A TCR beta motif of 7 or 8 highly homologous amino acid variants appeared characteristic of blood from ankylosing spondylitis patients.

The rearrangement joined TRBV4-2 to TRBJ2-7, with 7 central nucleotides matching TRBD1. Sequencing used blood, either unsorted or a sorted T cell fraction (not recorded which). This receptor was obtained from a male donor with ankylosing spondylitis. The CDR3 region reads CASSQEGGSGAIYEQYF. At the DNA level, the sequence is TGTGCCAGCAGCCAAGAAGGGGGCAGCGGAGCCATCTACGAGCAGTACTTC.